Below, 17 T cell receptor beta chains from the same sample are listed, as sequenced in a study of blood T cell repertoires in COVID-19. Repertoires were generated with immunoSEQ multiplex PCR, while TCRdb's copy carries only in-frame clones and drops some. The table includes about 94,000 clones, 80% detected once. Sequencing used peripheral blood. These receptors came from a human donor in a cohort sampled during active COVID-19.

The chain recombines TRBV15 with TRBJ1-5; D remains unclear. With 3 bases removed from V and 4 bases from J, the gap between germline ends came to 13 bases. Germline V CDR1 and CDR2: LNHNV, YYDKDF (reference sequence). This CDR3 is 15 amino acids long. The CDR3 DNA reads TGTGCCACCAGCAGGAAAGATCTACCGAATCAGCCCCAGCATTTT. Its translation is CATSRKDLPNQPQHF. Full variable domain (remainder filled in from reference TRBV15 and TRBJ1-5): DAMVIQNPRYQVTQFGKPVTLSCSQTLNHNVMYWYQQKSSQAPKLLFHYYDKDFNNEADTPDNFQSRRPNTSFCFLDIRSPGLGDTAMYLCATSRKDLPNQPQHFGDGTRLSIL.

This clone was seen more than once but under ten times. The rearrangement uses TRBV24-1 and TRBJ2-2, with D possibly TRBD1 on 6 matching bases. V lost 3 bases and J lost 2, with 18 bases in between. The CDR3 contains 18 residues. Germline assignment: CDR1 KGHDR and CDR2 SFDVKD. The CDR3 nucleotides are TGTGCCACCAGTGATACTCTAACCGGGACATTAAACACCGGGGAGCTGTTTTTT. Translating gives CATSDTLTGTLNTGELFF.

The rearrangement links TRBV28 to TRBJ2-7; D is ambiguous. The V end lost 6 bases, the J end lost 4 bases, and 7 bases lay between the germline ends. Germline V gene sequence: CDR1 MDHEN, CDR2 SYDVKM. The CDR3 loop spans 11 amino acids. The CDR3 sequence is CASRSIYEQYF. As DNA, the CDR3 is TGTGCCAGCAGGTCAATTTACGAGCAGTACTTC.

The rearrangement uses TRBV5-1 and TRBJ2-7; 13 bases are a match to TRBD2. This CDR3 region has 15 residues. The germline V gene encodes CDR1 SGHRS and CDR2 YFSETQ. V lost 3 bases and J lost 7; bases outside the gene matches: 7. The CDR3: CASSSGLAGEGEQYF. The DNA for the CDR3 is TGCGCCAGCAGCTCTGGACTAGCGGGAGAGGGGGAGCAGTACTTC.

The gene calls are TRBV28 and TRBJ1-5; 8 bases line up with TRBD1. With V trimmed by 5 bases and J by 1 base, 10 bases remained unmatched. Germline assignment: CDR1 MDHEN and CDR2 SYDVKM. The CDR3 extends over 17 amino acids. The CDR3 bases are TGTGCCAGCAGTCGTTACGCACAGGGGGGGAGCAATCAGCCCCAGCATTTT. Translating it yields CASSRYAQGGSNQPQHF.

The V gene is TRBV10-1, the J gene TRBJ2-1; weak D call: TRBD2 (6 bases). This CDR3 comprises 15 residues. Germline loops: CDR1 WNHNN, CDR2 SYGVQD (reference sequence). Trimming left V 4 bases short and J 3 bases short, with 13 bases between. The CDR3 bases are TGCGCCAGCAGTGGGGTGTCCGGGAGCTACAATGAGCAGTTCTTC. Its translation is CASSGVSGSYNEQFF.

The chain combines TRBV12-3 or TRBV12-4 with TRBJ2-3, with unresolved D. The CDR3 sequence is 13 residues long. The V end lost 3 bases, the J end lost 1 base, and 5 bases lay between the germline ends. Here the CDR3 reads CASSFFGTDTQYF. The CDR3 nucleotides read TGTGCCAGCAGTTTCTTTGGCACAGATACGCAGTATTTT.

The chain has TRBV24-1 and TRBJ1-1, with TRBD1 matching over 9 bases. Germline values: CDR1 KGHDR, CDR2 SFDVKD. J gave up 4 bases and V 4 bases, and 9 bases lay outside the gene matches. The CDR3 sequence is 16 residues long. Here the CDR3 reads CATSDHRTGVFTEAFF. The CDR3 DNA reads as TGTGCCACCAGTGACCATCGGACAGGGGTCTTCACTGAAGCTTTCTTT.

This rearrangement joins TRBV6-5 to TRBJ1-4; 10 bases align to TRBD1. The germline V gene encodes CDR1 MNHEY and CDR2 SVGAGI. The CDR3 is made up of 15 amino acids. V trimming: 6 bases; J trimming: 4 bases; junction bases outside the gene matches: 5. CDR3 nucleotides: TGTGCCAGCAGCAGACAGGGGGCAGTTAATGAAAAACTGTTTTTT. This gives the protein CASSRQGAVNEKLFF.

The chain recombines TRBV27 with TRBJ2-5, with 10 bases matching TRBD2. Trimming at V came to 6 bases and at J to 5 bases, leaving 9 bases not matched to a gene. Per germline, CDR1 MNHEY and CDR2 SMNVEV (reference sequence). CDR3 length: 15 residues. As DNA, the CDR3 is TGTGCCAGCAGAATGCGGCTAGCGGGAGACGAGACCCAGTACTTC. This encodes CASRMRLAGDETQYF.

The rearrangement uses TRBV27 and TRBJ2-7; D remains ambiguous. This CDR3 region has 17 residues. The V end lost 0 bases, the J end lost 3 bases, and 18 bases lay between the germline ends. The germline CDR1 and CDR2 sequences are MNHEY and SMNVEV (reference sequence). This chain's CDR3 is CASSLSLTGSKRYEQYF. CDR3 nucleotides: TGTGCCAGCAGTTTATCCCTTACGGGTAGCAAGCGCTACGAGCAGTACTTC.

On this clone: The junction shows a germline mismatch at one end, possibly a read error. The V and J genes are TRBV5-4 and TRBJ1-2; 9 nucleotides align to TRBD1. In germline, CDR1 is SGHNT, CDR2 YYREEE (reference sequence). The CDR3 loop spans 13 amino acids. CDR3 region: CASNPGTGNKLDF. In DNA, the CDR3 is TGTGCCAGCAATCCCGGGACAGGGAACAAACTTGACTTC.

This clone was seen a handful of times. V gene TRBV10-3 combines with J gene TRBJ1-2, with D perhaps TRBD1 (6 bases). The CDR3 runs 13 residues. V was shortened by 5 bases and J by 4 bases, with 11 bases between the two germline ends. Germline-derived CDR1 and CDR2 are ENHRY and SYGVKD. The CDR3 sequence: CAISPGQFYGYTF. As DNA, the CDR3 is TGTGCCATCAGTCCCGGACAGTTCTATGGCTACACCTTC.

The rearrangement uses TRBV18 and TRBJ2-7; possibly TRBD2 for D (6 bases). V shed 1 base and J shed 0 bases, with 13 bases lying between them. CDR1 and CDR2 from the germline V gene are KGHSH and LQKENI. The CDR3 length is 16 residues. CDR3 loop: CASSPLRAGSSYEQYF. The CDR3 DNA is TGTGCCAGCTCACCACTCAGAGCCGGGAGCTCCTACGAGCAGTACTTC.

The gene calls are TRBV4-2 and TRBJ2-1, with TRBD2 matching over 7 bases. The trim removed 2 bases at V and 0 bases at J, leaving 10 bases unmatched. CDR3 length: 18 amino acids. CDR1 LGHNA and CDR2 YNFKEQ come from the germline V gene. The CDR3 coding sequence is TGTGCCAGCAGCCAATCGGGAGGCGGGATGAGCTCCTACAATGAGCAGTTCTTC. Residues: CASSQSGGGMSSYNEQFF.

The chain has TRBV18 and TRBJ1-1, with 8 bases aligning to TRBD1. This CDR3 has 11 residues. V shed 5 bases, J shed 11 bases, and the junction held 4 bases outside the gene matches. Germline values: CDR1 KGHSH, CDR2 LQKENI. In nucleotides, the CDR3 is TGTGCCAGCTCAACCAGGGACAGGGCTTTCTTT. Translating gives CASSTRDRAFF.

The CDR3 region is CASSRQGYEQYF. In nucleotides, the CDR3 is TGTGCCAGCAGCCGACAGGGTTACGAGCAGTACTTC. This chain joins TRBV12-3 or TRBV12-4 and TRBJ2-7; 7 bases line up with TRBD1. The CDR3 length is 12 residues. V gave up 6 bases and J gave up 4 bases; unmatched junction bases: 3.